This TCR beta chain was captured in a study of blood T cells in healthy people across ages. Study-wide points: Across the age range, TCR beta diversity per million T cells fell in a roughly linear way. The authors considered diversity estimates from one million T cells to be underestimates.

A J-beta primer mix and a sample-barcoded 5' primer were used in a second PCR of about 7 to 12 cycles. TCRdb analysed the 5' RACE reads with MiXCR anew, one entry per CDR3 protein. Of hundreds of thousands of distinct CDR3 sequences in the sample, around 49% are singletons; the top ten hold roughly 30%. This clonotype is a singleton in its sample. Its antigen remains unidentified. The sequenced material came from blood. The receptor comes from a woman in her sixties or seventies in good health.

In DNA, the CDR3 is TGCGCCAGCAGCTTCCAGGGAGGTCATTACAATGAGCAGTTCTTC. It is translated as CASSFQGGHYNEQFF. The chain uses TRBV5-1 and TRBJ2-1, with D possibly matching TRBD2 (6 bases). Germline CDR1 reads SGHRS; CDR2 reads YFSETQ. V was trimmed by 2 bases and J by 4 bases, leaving 13 bases between them. CDR3 length equals 15 residues.